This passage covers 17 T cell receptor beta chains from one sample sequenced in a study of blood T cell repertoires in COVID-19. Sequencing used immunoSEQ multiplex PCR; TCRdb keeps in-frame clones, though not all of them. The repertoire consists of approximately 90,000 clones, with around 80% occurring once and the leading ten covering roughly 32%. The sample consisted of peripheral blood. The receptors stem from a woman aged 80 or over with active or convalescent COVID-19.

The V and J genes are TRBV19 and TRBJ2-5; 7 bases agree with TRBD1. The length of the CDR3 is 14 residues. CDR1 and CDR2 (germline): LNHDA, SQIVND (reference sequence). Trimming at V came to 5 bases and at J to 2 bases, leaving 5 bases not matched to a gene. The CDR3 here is CASSSPGQQETQYF. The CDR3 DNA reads TGTGCCAGTAGTTCGCCGGGACAGCAAGAGACCCAGTACTTC.

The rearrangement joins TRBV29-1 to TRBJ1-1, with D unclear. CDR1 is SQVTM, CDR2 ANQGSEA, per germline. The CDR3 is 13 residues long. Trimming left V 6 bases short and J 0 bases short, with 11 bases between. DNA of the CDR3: TGCAGCGTAGACACGAATCTGAACACTGAAGCTTTCTTT. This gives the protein CSVDTNLNTEAFF.

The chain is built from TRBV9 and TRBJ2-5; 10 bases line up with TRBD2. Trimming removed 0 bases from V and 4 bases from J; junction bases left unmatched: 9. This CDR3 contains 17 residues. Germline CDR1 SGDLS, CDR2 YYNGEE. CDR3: CASSVGSGGAWLETQYF. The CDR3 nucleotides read TGTGCCAGCAGCGTAGGAAGCGGGGGGGCCTGGTTAGAGACCCAGTACTTC.

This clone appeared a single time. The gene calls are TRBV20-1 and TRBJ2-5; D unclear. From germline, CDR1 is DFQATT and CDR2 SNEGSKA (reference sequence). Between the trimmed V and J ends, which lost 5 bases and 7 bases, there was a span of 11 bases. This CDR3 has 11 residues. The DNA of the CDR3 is TGCAGTGCTCACCGGGTCGGGACCCAGTACTTC. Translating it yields CSAHRVGTQYF.

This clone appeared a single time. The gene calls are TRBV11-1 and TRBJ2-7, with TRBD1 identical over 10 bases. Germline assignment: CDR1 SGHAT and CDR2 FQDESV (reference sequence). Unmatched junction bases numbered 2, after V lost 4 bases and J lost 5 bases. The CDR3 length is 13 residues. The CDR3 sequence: CASSSDRGNEQYF. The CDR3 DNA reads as TGTGCCAGCAGCTCGGACAGGGGGAACGAGCAGTACTTC.

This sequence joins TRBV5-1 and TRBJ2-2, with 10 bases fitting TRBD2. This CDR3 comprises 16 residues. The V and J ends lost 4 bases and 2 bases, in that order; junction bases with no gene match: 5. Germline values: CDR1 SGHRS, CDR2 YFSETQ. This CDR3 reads CASSHSSGSNTGELFF. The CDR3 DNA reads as TGCGCCAGCAGCCACTCTAGCGGGAGCAACACCGGGGAGCTGTTTTTT.

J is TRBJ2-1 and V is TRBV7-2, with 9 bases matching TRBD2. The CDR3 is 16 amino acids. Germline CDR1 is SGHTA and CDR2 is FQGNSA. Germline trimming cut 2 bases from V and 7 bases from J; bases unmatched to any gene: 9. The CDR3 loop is CASSLYPSGNINEQFF. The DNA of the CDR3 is TGTGCCAGCAGCTTATACCCTAGCGGGAATATAAATGAGCAGTTCTTC.

CDR3 loop: CASSLGQGRELFF. CDR3 DNA sequence: TGCGCCAGCAGCTTGGGCCAGGGTAGGGAGCTGTTTTTT. V and J are TRBV5-1 and TRBJ2-2, with a possible D match to TRBD1 (5 bases). From germline, CDR1 is SGHRS and CDR2 YFSETQ. The CDR3 totals 13 residues. The V and J ends lost 0 bases and 9 bases respectively, with 9 bases between them. Drawing the rest from reference TRBV5-1 and TRBJ2-2, the complete variable domain is KAGVTQTPRYLIKTRGQQVTLSCSPISGHRSVSWYQQTPGQGLQFLFEYFSETQRNKGNFPGRFSGRQFSNSRSEMNVSTLELGDSALYLCASSLGQGRELFFGEGSRLTVL.

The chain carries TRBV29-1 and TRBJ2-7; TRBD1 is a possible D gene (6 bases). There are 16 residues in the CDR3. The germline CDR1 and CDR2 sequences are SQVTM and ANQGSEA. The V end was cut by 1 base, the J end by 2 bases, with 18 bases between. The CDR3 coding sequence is TGCAGCGTTGAAGCTGCCGACAGGCCGTCGACCTACGAGCAGTACTTC. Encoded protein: CSVEAADRPSTYEQYF.

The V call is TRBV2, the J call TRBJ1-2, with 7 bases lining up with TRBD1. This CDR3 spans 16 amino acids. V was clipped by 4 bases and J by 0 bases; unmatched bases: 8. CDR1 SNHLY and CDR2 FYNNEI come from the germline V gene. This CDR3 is CASSVGTAVSNYGYTF. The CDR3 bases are TGTGCCAGCAGTGTGGGGACAGCAGTTTCTAACTATGGCTACACCTTC.

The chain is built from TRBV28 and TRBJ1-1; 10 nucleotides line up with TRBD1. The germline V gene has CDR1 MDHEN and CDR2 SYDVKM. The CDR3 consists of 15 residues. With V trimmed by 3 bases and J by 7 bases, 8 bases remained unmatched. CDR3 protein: CASSLTGGVSGEAFF. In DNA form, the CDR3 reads TGTGCCAGCAGTTTGACAGGGGGCGTATCTGGTGAAGCTTTCTTT.

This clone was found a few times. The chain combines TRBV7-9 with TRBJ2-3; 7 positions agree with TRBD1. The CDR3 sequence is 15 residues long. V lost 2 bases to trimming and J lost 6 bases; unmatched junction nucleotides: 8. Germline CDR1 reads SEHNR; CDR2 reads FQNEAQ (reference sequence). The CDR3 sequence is CASSLRGTEIDTQYF. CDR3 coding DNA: TGTGCCAGCAGCTTAAGGGGGACAGAAATTGATACGCAGTATTTT.

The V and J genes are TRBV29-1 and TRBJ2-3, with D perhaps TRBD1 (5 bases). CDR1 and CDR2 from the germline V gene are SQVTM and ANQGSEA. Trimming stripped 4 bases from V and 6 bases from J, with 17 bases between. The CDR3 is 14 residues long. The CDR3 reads CSVVSYLGVDTQYF. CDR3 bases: TGCAGCGTTGTCTCCTACCTAGGGGTCGATACGCAGTATTTT.

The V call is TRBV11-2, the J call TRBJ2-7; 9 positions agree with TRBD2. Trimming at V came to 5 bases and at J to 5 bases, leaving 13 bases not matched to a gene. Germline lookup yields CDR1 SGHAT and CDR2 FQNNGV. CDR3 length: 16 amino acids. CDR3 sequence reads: CASSRGAGGPKDEQYF. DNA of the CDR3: TGTGCCAGCAGCCGAGGGGCGGGAGGGCCGAAGGACGAGCAGTACTTC.

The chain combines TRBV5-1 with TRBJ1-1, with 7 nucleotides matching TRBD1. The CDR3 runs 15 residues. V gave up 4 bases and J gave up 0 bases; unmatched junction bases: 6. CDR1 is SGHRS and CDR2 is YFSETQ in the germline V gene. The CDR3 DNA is TGCGCCAGCAGCCTGGGACAGAACATGAACACTGAAGCTTTCTTT. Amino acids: CASSLGQNMNTEAFF.

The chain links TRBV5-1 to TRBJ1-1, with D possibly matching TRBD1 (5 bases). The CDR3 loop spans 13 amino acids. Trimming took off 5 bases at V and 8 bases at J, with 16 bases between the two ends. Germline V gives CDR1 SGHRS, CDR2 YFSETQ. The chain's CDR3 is CASRNGQGLEAFF. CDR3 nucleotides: TGCGCCAGCAGGAACGGACAAGGTCTCGAAGCTTTCTTT.

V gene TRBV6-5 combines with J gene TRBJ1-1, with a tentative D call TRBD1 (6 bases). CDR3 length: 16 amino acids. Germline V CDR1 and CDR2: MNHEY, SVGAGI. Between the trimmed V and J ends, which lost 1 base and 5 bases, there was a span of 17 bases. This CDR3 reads CASSYYVWTDGTEAFF. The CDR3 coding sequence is TGTGCCAGCAGTTACTACGTATGGACAGACGGTACTGAAGCTTTCTTT.